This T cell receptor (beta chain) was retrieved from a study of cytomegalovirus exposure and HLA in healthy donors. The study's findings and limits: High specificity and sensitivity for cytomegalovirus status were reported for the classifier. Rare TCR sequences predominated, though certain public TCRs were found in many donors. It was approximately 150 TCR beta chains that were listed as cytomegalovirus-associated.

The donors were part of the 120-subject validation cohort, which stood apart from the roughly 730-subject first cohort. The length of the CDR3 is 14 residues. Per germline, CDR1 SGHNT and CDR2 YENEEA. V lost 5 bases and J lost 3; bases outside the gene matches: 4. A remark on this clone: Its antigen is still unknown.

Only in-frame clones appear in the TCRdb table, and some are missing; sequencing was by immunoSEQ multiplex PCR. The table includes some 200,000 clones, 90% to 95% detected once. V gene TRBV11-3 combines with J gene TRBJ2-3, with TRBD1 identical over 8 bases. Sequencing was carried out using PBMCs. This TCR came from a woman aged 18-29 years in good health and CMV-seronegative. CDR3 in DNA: TGTGCCAGCAGCGCGGGACAGGCAACAGATACGCAGTATTTT. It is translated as CASSAGQATDTQYF.